This T cell receptor beta chain came from a study of T cells in Graves' hyperthyroidism and ophthalmopathy. This clonotype was counted at least ten times. The antigen remains undetermined. Researchers amplified the TCR beta CDR3 regions from RNA transcripts. In the first-round RT-PCR of the TCR CDR3, the HTBI primer set was used. From the multiplex PCR reads, TCRdb called clonotypes with MiXCR, one entry per CDR3 protein. The table includes hundreds of thousands of distinct CDR3 sequences, roughly 14% detected once. Germline V gives CDR1 LGHNA, CDR2 YNFKEQ. This CDR3 is 17 amino acids long. The V end was cut by 0 bases, the J end by 0 bases, with 12 bases between. Points from the study as a whole: The authors' 13 V-J model separated ophthalmopathy from stable hyperthyroidism.

This TCR was recovered from a woman aged 40 to 50 with Graves' ophthalmopathy. The specimen was blood. The chain has TRBV4-2 and TRBJ2-1; maybe TRBD1 (6 bases). This chain's CDR3 is CASSQEGAGISYNEQFF. The CDR3 DNA is TGTGCCAGCAGCCAAGAGGGGGCGGGCATCTCCTACAATGAGCAGTTCTTC.